These 4 T cell receptor beta chains share one sample of origin, sequenced in a study of immunodeficiency. Profiled with immunoSEQ multiplex PCR; TCRdb holds only in-frame clones, not every one. This table has approximately 4,000 clones, about 90% appearing once. The sequencing input was CD4+ T cells from blood. Receptors originate from a human donor in good health.

The rearrangement links TRBV29-1 to TRBJ1-1; D may be TRBD1 (6 bases). CDR1 SQVTM and CDR2 ANQGSEA come from the germline V gene. CDR3 length: 12 residues. V was clipped by 4 bases and J by 3 bases, with 9 bases between them. This chain's CDR3 is CSVAGVYTEAFF. The CDR3 DNA sequence: TGCAGCGTTGCAGGGGTGTACACTGAAGCTTTCTTT.

The chain carries TRBV23-1 and TRBJ2-5, with 11 bases aligning to TRBD2. TRBV23-1 is identified as an open reading frame with a role that is uncertain. This CDR3 comprises 14 residues. V gave up 3 bases and J gave up 4 bases; unmatched junction bases: 1. The CDR3 coding sequence is TGCGCCAGCAGTCATGGGACTAGCGGAGAGACCCAGTACTTC. It encodes CASSHGTSGETQYF.

The CDR3 DNA sequence: TGTGCCAGCAGCTTAGGCCTGTTAGGCCTGGGGCAGTACTTC. Protein product: CASSLGLLGLGQYF. The chain combines TRBV13 with TRBJ2-7; D not certain. The length of the CDR3 is 14 residues. Trimming pared 0 bases from V and 9 bases from J, leaving 15 bases between. CDR1 PRHDT and CDR2 FYEKMQ come from the germline V gene (reference sequence).

The chain is built from TRBV11-2 and TRBJ1-2; D ambiguous. Trimming left V 4 bases short and J 4 bases short, with 16 bases between. CDR3 size: 15 residues. The germline gives CDR1 SGHAT, CDR2 FQNNGV. The CDR3 sequence: CASSSPQHFSYGYTF. The CDR3 coding sequence is TGTGCCAGCAGCTCCCCACAGCATTTTTCCTATGGCTACACCTTC. Variable domain in full (rest from reference TRBV11-2 and TRBJ1-2): EAGVAQSPRYKIIEKRQSVAFWCNPISGHATLYWYQQILGQGPKLLIQFQNNGVVDDSQLPKDRFSAERLKGVDSTLKIQPAKLEDSAVYLCASSSPQHFSYGYTFGSGTRLTVV.